Described below is a single T cell receptor beta chain sequence and its context. Source study methods: From reference gene primer amplification, estimates of nucleated cell counts were derived. Here immunoSEQ multiplex PCR was the method, and the copy in TCRdb shows in-frame clones only, minus some. The V and J calls and the clone size are those of that table, but D and trimming were determined from the DNA. The table has around 300,000 clones, around 87% seen once; the top ten hold less than 6%. Per the germline V gene, CDR1 is SNHLY and CDR2 is FYNNEI. The CDR3 contains 15 residues. V was clipped by 3 bases and J by 3 bases; unmatched bases: 3. What the recovered Cohort 3 donors had was two negative PCRs, clearance, or symptom resolution. The data derive from a study of blood T cell repertoires in COVID-19. For the study at large: Specimens from acute and convalescent COVID-19 originated in the United States, Italy and Spain. T cells, B-cell-depleted T cells, or PBMCs provided the cDNA or gDNA that served as material.

This receptor was identified in a woman aged 25 to 39 who had recovered from COVID-19. The specimen was PBMCs or T cells enriched from blood (not recorded which). The chain is built from TRBV2 and TRBJ2-2, with TRBD1 identical over 8 bases. CDR3 sequence reads: CASSDRGLDTGELFF. In DNA form, the CDR3 reads TGTGCCAGCAGTGACAGGGGGCTGGACACCGGGGAGCTGTTTTTT.